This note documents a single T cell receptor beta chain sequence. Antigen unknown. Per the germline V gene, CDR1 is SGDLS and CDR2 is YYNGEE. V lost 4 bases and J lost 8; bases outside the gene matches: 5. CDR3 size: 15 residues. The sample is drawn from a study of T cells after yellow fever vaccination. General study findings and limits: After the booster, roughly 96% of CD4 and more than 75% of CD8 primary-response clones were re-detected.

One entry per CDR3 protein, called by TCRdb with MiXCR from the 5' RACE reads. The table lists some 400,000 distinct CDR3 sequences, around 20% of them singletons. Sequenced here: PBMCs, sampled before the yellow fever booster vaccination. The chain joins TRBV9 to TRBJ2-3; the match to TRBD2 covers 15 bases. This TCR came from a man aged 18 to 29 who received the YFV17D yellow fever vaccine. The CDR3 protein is CASSPRTSGGGTQYF. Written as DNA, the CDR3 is TGTGCCAGCAGCCCTCGGACTAGCGGGGGGGGTACGCAGTATTTT.